Listed here is a single T cell receptor beta chain. The method was immunoSEQ multiplex PCR; TCRdb's version includes in-frame clones alone and lacks a portion of them. The sample has approximately 180,000 clones, about 80% seen once. This sample stems from a study of blood T cell repertoires in COVID-19. Trimming stripped 4 bases from V and 1 base from J, with 16 bases between. The CDR3 runs 16 residues. Germline V CDR1 and CDR2: KGHSH, LQKENI. The rearrangement uses TRBV18 and TRBJ1-1, with D possibly TRBD1 on 6 matching bases. This clonotype was obtained from a woman aged 70-85 years with acute or convalescent COVID-19. Sequencing used peripheral blood. The CDR3, as DNA: TGTGCCAGCTCACAAAGCTTAAGGGGGTCGAACACTGAAGCTTTCTTT. Translated: CASSQSLRGSNTEAFF.